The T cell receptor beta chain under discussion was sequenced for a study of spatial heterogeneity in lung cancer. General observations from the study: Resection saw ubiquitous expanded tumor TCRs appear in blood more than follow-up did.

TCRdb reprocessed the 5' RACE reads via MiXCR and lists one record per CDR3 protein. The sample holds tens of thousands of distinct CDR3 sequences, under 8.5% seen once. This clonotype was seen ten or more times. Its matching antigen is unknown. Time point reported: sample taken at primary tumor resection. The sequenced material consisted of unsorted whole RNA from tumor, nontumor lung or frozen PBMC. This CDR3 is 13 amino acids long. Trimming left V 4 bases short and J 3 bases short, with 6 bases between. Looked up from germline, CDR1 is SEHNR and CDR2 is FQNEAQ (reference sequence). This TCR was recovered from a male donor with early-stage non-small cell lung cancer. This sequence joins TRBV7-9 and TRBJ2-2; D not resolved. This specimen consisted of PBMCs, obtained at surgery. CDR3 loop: CASSSLYTGELFF. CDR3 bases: TGTGCCAGCAGCTCACTATACACCGGGGAGCTGTTTTTT.